The sequence of this T cell receptor beta chain was determined in a study of OX40 agonist ivuxolimab in advanced cancers. Looking at the study overall: The dose-escalation cohort was around 83% male, with a mean age of 60 years, ranging about 23 to 90. One patient with hepatocellular carcinoma and two with cutaneous melanoma, three in all, had partial responses. Regarding the study as a whole: Among T cells, CD8+ cells averaged more expanded clones than CD4+ cells.

A remark on this clone: Its antigen is as yet unknown.

Repertoires were generated with immunoSEQ multiplex PCR, while TCRdb's copy carries only in-frame clones and drops some. The sample shows roughly 58,000 clones, around four fifths of them seen only once. The source of this sequence is an adult with an advanced solid tumor such as melanoma, head and neck, liver or kidney cancer. This sample comprised CD4+ or CD8+ T cells sorted from blood, obtained in a trial of the OX40 agonist ivuxolimab.

CDR3 protein: CAISEQWEETQYF. DNA of the CDR3: TGTGCCATCAGTGAGCAGTGGGAAGAGACCCAGTACTTC. The chain recombines TRBV10-3 with TRBJ2-5; D call uncertain. Trimming removed 2 bases from V and 3 bases from J, with 7 bases in between. Per germline, CDR1 ENHRY and CDR2 SYGVKD. The CDR3 is 13 amino acids.